This TCR beta chain emerged from a study of tumor-infiltrating lymphocytes in primary liver carcinoma. Study background: Tumors were staged T1-T3 N0M0 and measured 4.2 to 10 cm across. The study's findings and limits: It was in tumors, not blood, that the top-250-clone fraction was significantly higher (p = 0.039).

TCR beta cDNA was made from 500 ng total RNA with a constant-region primer. Libraries of TCR beta came from three nested multiplex PCR rounds with slightly modified ARM-PCR. Researchers ran the first two PCR rounds for roughly 11 cycles each with TRBV1-TRBV30 forward primers and a C-beta reverse primer. TCRdb passed the multiplex PCR reads through MiXCR, listing each CDR3 protein once. Of tens of thousands of distinct CDR3 sequences detected, about three quarters appear once; the ten largest clones hold about a fifth. The study co-extracted DNA and RNA from approximately 20-30 mg of unsorted bulk tissue. As regards this clonotype: Its antigen is undetermined. The junction does not match germline at one end; this may be a read error.

CDR1 and CDR2 (germline): SGHRS, YFSETQ. The CDR3 is made up of 14 amino acids. This sequence joins TRBV5-1 and TRBJ1-1, with TRBD1 identical over 7 bases. This clonotype originated in a man in his forties with primary liver carcinoma and hepatitis B virus infection. Sequenced input: liver tumor tissue from sampling region 2. Subset of the sample: tumor region T2, inferior pole. Here the CDR3 DNA reads TGCGACAGCGGGGCACAGGGGCTGAATACTGAAGCTTTCTTT. As protein: CDSGAQGLNTEAFF.